Listed below are T cell receptor beta chains from one sample, sequenced in a study of cytomegalovirus exposure and HLA in healthy donors. Data came from immunoSEQ multiplex PCR; TCRdb stores just in-frame clones and leaves some out. In the table there are some 130,000 clones, approximately 80% of which are singletons. Material for sequencing was PBMCs. All receptors come from a man aged 25 to 40 in good health and CMV-seronegative. Both conserved end residues are part of each CDR3. D genes are given only for firm matches. Some rows have no size entry. The others give once, few or many, or a class for an expanded clone.

clone_size j_call v_call d_call cdr3_nt cdr3_aa
once TRBJ2-7 TRBV19 . TGTGCCGTCCACTACGAGCAGTACTTC CAVHYEQYF
once TRBJ2-5 TRBV7-2 . TGTGCCAGCAGCTTAGTCTCGGAGACCCAGTACTTC CASSLVSETQYF
. TRBJ2-3 TRBV5-4 TRBD2 TGTGCCAGCAGCCCGGAGATAGCGGGGGGATCTAGCACAGATACGCAGTATTTT CASSPEIAGGSSTDTQYF
. TRBJ2-7 TRBV28 . TGTGCCAGCAGTTCCGGGCGCTCGGGGGAGCAGTACTTC CASSSGRSGEQYF
. TRBJ2-7 TRBV29-1 . TGCAGCGTTGAACCTAGCGCGGGCTACGAGCAGTACTTC CSVEPSAGYEQYF
. TRBJ2-7 TRBV28 . TGTGCCAGCAGCCCACCAAGGGGTTTTCGGAACGAGCAGTACTTC CASSPPRGFRNEQYF
. TRBJ2-1 TRBV7-9 TRBD2 TGTGCCAGCAGTCACGTTCTAGGGCGGGGGGGGTACAATGAGCAGTTCTTC CASSHVLGRGGYNEQFF
. TRBJ2-7 TRBV6-1 TRBD2 TGTGCCAGCAGCAAACCGGGACTAGGGGAGCAGTACTTC CASSKPGLGEQYF
. TRBJ2-1 TRBV30 TRBD2 TGTGCCTGGAACCAACTAGCGGGATTATCGAATGAGCAGTTCTTC CAWNQLAGLSNEQFF
. TRBJ2-1 TRBV15 TRBD2 TGTGCCACCAGCAGAGATCGGCTAGCGGGAGGGCTACATGAGCAGTTCTTC CATSRDRLAGGLHEQFF
. TRBJ1-5 TRBV28 . TGTGCCAGCAGTTTTGCGGGTGCGGAGCCCCAGCATTTT CASSFAGAEPQHF
. TRBJ1-1 TRBV18 TRBD1 TGTGCCAGCTCACCACGACAGGGGCCATTGAACACTGAAGCTTTCTTT CASSPRQGPLNTEAFF
. TRBJ2-1 TRBV6-5 . TGTGCCAGCTCGAGAAGGGGCAGCTCCTACAATGAGCAGTTCTTC CASSRRGSSYNEQFF
once TRBJ2-2 TRBV7-7 TRBD2 TGTGCCAGCAGCTCCTGGACTAGCGGGAGGACCGGGGAGCTGTTTTTT CASSSWTSGRTGELFF
. TRBJ1-1 TRBV28 . TGTGCCAGCAAGTCCGCAGGGGATTTCACTGAAGCTTTCTTT CASKSAGDFTEAFF
. TRBJ1-1 TRBV18 . TGTGCCAGCTCACCACGGACAGCGAACACTGAAGCTTTCTTT CASSPRTANTEAFF
. TRBJ1-2 TRBV6-5 TRBD1 TGTGCCAGCAGTTTTTCAGGGGGCGCGACCTATGGCTACACCTTC CASSFSGGATYGYTF
. TRBJ2-5 TRBV5-6 TRBD1 TGTGCCAGCAGCCTCGGGACAGGGTCCCCCCAAGAGACCCAGTACTTC CASSLGTGSPQETQYF
. TRBJ2-1 TRBV6-1 . TGTGCCAGCATAAGAGGCGTCTTGCTCAATGAGCAGTTCTTC CASIRGVLLNEQFF
. TRBJ1-2 TRBV25-1 TRBD1 TGTGCCAGCAGTGTACCGGACAGGCCTGAGTATGGCTACACCTTC CASSVPDRPEYGYTF
few TRBJ2-3 TRBV7-6 TRBD2 TGTGCCAGCGAGAAGGGAGGGACAGATACGCAGTATTTT CASEKGGTDTQYF
. TRBJ1-6 TRBV5-8 . TGTGCCAGCAGCTTGGCCTTTACAGCTAACTCCTATAATTCACCCCTCCACTTT CASSLAFTANSYNSPLHF
. TRBJ1-2 TRBV28 TRBD1 TGTGCCACCGACCTCCCGGGACAGGGTAACTATGGCTACACCTTC CATDLPGQGNYGYTF
. TRBJ2-7 TRBV7-9 . TGTGCCAGCAGCCCTAGCGTCGGGGACGAGCAGTACTTC CASSPSVGDEQYF
few TRBJ1-4 TRBV30 . TGTGCCTGGAGCCATACGCGGGGGGCAAGGGAAAAACTGTTTTTT CAWSHTRGAREKLFF
. TRBJ2-1 TRBV7-8 . TGTGCCAGCAGCTTAGGCCTCGTTACAGGGTTAAAGTTCTTC CASSLGLVTGLKFF
. TRBJ2-2 TRBV27 TRBD1 TGTGCCAGCAGTTCCCATCTACAGGGGGTAACCGGGGAGCTGTTTTTT CASSSHLQGVTGELFF
. TRBJ2-3 TRBV25-1 . TGTGCCAGCAGTGAAAAGTGGTTGAGAGCTAGTACGCAGTATTTT CASSEKWLRASTQYF
. TRBJ2-3 TRBV19 TRBD2 TGTGCCAGTAGCAGAAGCGGGAGGGCTAGCCTTAGCACAGATACGCAGTATTTT CASSRSGRASLSTDTQYF
. TRBJ2-7 TRBV6-5 TRBD1 TGTGCCAGCAGTTACTCGACAGGGGGGTACGAGCAGTACTTC CASSYSTGGYEQYF
. TRBJ1-2 TRBV27 TRBD1 TGTGCCAGCAGTTTTTCCGGGAACAGGGGTTCTAACTATGGCTACACCTTC CASSFSGNRGSNYGYTF
. TRBJ2-1 TRBV12-5 TRBD2 TGTGCTACGGGGGGGAGCTCCTACAATGAGCAGTTCTTC CATGGSSYNEQFF